This entry lists 11 T cell receptor beta chains sequenced from one sample in a study of blood T cell repertoires in COVID-19. The method was immunoSEQ multiplex PCR; TCRdb's version includes in-frame clones alone and lacks a portion of them. The table has some 68,000 clones, around 90% seen once. The sequenced material came from peripheral blood. The receptors stem from a woman between 45 and 60 years old with COVID-19, enrolled during active disease.

The V and J genes are TRBV30 and TRBJ1-5; TRBD1 agrees at 7 bases. The V segment lost 3 bases and the J segment 4 bases; nucleotides outside the gene matches: 0. The germline gives CDR1 GTSNPN, CDR2 SVGIG (reference sequence). The CDR3 runs 12 residues. CDR3 nucleotides: TGTGCCTGGAGACAGGGGAATCAGCCCCAGCATTTT. It is translated as CAWRQGNQPQHF.

This chain connects TRBV6-5 to TRBJ2-3, with D possibly being TRBD2 (5 bases). V lost 10 bases and J 0 bases, leaving 14 bases between the germline ends. Germline lookup yields CDR1 MNHEY and CDR2 SVGAGI. The CDR3 runs to 14 residues. In DNA, the CDR3 is TGTGCCATCCCGGGGAGCCCTAGCACAGATACGCAGTATTTT. Its translation: CAIPGSPSTDTQYF.

In regard to this clone: The junction departs from the called germline gene at one end, perhaps through a read error. The chain couples TRBV12-3 or TRBV12-4 to TRBJ1-2; 7 nucleotides agree with TRBD1. The CDR3 runs to 13 residues. The CDR3 here is CASSLGTARGYTF. The CDR3 DNA reads as TGTGCCAGCAGCTTAGGGACAGCAAGGGGCTACACCTTC.

The rearrangement joins TRBV6-5 to TRBJ2-1; TRBD2 matches at 14 bases. This CDR3 contains 15 residues. The germline V gene has CDR1 MNHEY and CDR2 SVGAGI. Losses at the gene ends were 0 bases for V and 10 bases for J; bases not matched to a gene: 2. The CDR3 DNA is TGTGCCAGCAGTTACTCTGGACTAGCGGGAGGAGAGCAGTTCTTC. Translation gives CASSYSGLAGGEQFF.

This clone was observed a handful of times. This chain uses TRBV9 with TRBJ2-5; D may be TRBD2 (5 bases). Germline V gene lookup returns CDR1 SGDLS and CDR2 YYNGEE. Trimming removed 0 bases from V and 2 bases from J, with 11 bases in between. The CDR3 consists of 15 residues. This chain's CDR3 is CASSVDRAVQETQYF. The CDR3 DNA is TGTGCCAGCAGCGTAGACCGAGCGGTACAAGAGACCCAGTACTTC.

This chain links TRBV5-1 with TRBJ2-1; 7 nucleotides agree with TRBD1. This CDR3 contains 14 residues. CDR1 SGHRS and CDR2 YFSETQ come from the germline V gene. The J segment lost 6 bases and the V segment lost 1 base, leaving 4 bases of the junction unmatched. This CDR3 is CASSLNPGGNEQFF. In nucleotides, the CDR3 is TGCGCCAGCAGCTTGAATCCAGGGGGCAATGAGCAGTTCTTC.

The CDR3 loop is CASSDPGRGPQHF. In nucleotides, the CDR3 is TGTGCCAGCAGTGACCCAGGGAGGGGGCCCCAGCATTTT. V usage is TRBV6-1 and J usage is TRBJ1-5; D perhaps matches TRBD1 (5 bases). CDR1 and CDR2 from the germline V gene are MNHNS and SASEGT. V was clipped by 3 bases and J by 9 bases, with 12 bases between them. This CDR3 contains 13 residues.

J is TRBJ2-7 and V is TRBV28, with D tentatively TRBD1 (5 bases). This CDR3 region has 15 residues. Trimming cost V 2 bases and J 6 bases, with 17 bases left between them. Germline assignment: CDR1 MDHEN and CDR2 SYDVKM. The CDR3: CASSLNGRALGEQYF. In DNA form, the CDR3 reads TGTGCCAGCAGTTTAAACGGCAGGGCGCTGGGCGAGCAGTACTTC.

This rearrangement joins TRBV27 to TRBJ1-3, with unresolved D. The CDR3 extends over 16 amino acids. Germline V gene lookup returns CDR1 MNHEY and CDR2 SMNVEV (reference sequence). The V end was cut by 5 bases, the J end by 0 bases, with 14 bases between. The CDR3: CASSLGLPYSGNTIYF. In nucleotides, the CDR3 is TGTGCCAGCAGTCTAGGCTTACCCTACTCTGGAAACACCATATATTTT.

About this clone itself: An end of the junction differs from the germline gene, which may be a read error. This chain connects TRBV7-2 to TRBJ2-1, with D possibly TRBD2 on 5 matching bases. This CDR3 contains 14 residues. Per the germline V gene, CDR1 is SGHTA and CDR2 is FQGNSA. CDR3 amino acids: CASSSSPGRGSGLF. CDR3 sequence (DNA): TGTGCCAGCAGCTCCTCCCCCGGCCGAGGGAGCGGACTCTTC.

The gene calls are TRBV7-6 and TRBJ2-1; 7 bases agree with TRBD2. The CDR3 totals 16 residues. Looked up from germline, CDR1 is SGHVS and CDR2 is FNYEAQ. J gave up 2 bases and V 6 bases, and 10 bases lay outside the gene matches. The CDR3 reads CASRSIAGDTYNEQFF. CDR3 DNA sequence: TGTGCCAGCAGGTCTATAGCGGGCGATACCTACAATGAGCAGTTCTTC.